This TCR beta chain came from a study of shared clonotypes between healthy human individuals. Trimming removed 2 bases at V and 5 bases at J, with 6 bases between. CDR1 is SEHNR, CDR2 FQNEAQ, per germline (reference sequence). The CDR3 is 13 residues long. Produced via immunoSEQ multiplex PCR; TCRdb's table is partial and in-frame only. The sample lists some 2,000,000 clones, about 94% occurring once. Study-level findings and limits: Richness estimates generally favored naive over memory subsets.

The naive CD8 subset, CD45RO-negative cells positively selected for CCR7, excluded terminally differentiated effector memory CD45RA+ cells. As for this clone: Its specificity is not known. The same CDR3 is also encoded by other DNA sequences in this sample.

The sample taken for sequencing was naive CD8+ T cells sorted from blood. The chain joins TRBV7-9 to TRBJ2-2; D gene unclear. This receptor was taken from a man aged 18 to 30 in good health. The CDR3 spells CASSLSETGELFF. CDR3 in DNA: TGTGCCAGCAGCTTATCGGAGACCGGGGAGCTGTTTTTT.